What follows describes a single T cell receptor (beta chain). This sample was included in a study of blood T cell repertoires in COVID-19. Study at large: Sites in the United States, Italy and Spain provided acute and convalescent COVID-19 samples.

Some clones are missing from TCRdb's copy, which holds only in-frame ones; the method was immunoSEQ multiplex PCR. The table includes around 140,000 clones, over 65% detected once. The sequenced material came from peripheral blood. The TCR sequence derives from a man between 45 and 60 years old with acute or convalescent COVID-19.

In DNA, the CDR3 is TGTGCCAGCAGCCAAGGAGGAGCTAGCGGGGTCTACAATGAGCAGTTCTTC. Translation gives CASSQGGASGVYNEQFF. The rearrangement uses TRBV14 and TRBJ2-1; 9 nucleotides match TRBD2. This CDR3 has 17 residues. CDR1 and CDR2 from the germline V gene are SGHDN and FVKESK. V was clipped by 1 base and J by 3 bases; unmatched bases: 7.